This is a list of T cell receptor beta chains from one sample in a study of shared clonotypes between healthy human individuals. Profiling relied on immunoSEQ multiplex PCR, and the TCRdb table lists in-frame clones only, not all of them. The table has more than 550,000 clones, roughly 88% seen once. The sequencing sample was made of memory CD8+ T cells from PBMCs. These receptors were obtained from a man younger than 30 in good health. Some clones in this sample may be carry-over from other donors' samples. Both conserved end residues are part of each CDR3. The D gene is left open where the match is weak. Clone size, where shown, is once, few, many, or a class for clones that have expanded.

>TRBV6-1|NA|14|TRBJ1-3|NA
CASSEPQLGNTIYF
TGTGCCAGCAGTGAACCACAGCTGGGAAACACCATATATTTT
>TRBV5-5|NA|13|TRBJ1-1|NA
CASSSDPAKGAFF
TGTGCCAGCAGCTCAGACCCTGCTAAGGGAGCTTTCTTT
>TRBV6-4|TRBD2|15|TRBJ2-1|NA
CASSEGRERYNEQFF
TGTGCCAGCAGTGAGGGGCGGGAGCGGTACAATGAGCAGTTCTTC
>TRBV7-9|TRBD1|17|TRBJ2-2|NA
CASSNYRGLVNTGELFF
TGTGCCAGCAGCAACTACAGGGGGCTAGTTAACACCGGGGAGCTGTTTTTT
>TRBV27|TRBD2|13|TRBJ2-7|NA
CASSLSGSYEQYF
TGTGCCAGCAGTTTAAGCGGGAGCTACGAGCAGTACTTC
>TRBV7-9|TRBD1|16|TRBJ2-5|NA
CASSQVPGGILETQYF
TGTGCCAGCAGCCAAGTTCCAGGGGGCATCCTGGAGACCCAGTACTTC
>TRBV6-1|NA|11|TRBJ2-7|NA
CASSEGGEQYF
TGTGCCAGCAGTGAAGGAGGCGAGCAGTACTTC
>TRBV4-1|NA|15|TRBJ1-2|NA
CASSQDAGGNYGYTF
TGCGCCAGCAGCCAAGATGCGGGGGGGAACTATGGCTACACCTTC
>TRBV25-1|NA|12|TRBJ2-7|NA
CASSEIGYEQYF
TGTGCCAGCAGTGAAATAGGTTACGAGCAGTACTTC
>TRBV4-3|NA|17|TRBJ2-3|NA
CASSPRGAESYTDTQYF
TGCGCCAGCAGCCCCCGGGGGGCGGAGAGCTACACAGATACGCAGTATTTT
>TRBV27|NA|14|TRBJ1-1|NA
CASSYGVANTEAFF
TGTGCCAGCAGTTACGGGGTGGCCAACACTGAAGCTTTCTTT
>TRBV28|TRBD2|15|TRBJ2-3|NA
CASSFLAGPTHTQYF
TGTGCCAGCAGTTTTCTAGCGGGGCCTACACATACGCAGTATTTT
>TRBV28|TRBD1|16|TRBJ1-5|NA
CASSFPGTGDNQPQHF
TGTGCCAGCAGTTTCCCCGGTACAGGGGACAATCAGCCCCAGCATTTT
>TRBV7-9|NA|12|TRBJ2-3|NA
CASRLDTDTQYF
TGTGCCAGCAGGCTCGACACAGATACGCAGTATTTT
>TRBV5-5|TRBD2|18|TRBJ2-7|once
CASSFRTSGRSVLGEQYF
TGTGCCAGCAGCTTCAGGACTAGCGGGAGGTCTGTTCTGGGCGAGCAGTACTTC
>TRBV28|TRBD1|14|TRBJ2-7|few
CASREDRVVLEQYF
TGTGCCAGCAGGGAGGACAGGGTCGTCTTAGAGCAGTACTTC
>TRBV4-3|NA|16|TRBJ2-7|NA
CASSQDRKYGSYEQYF
TGCGCCAGCAGCCAAGATCGAAAGTACGGCTCCTACGAGCAGTACTTC
>TRBV6-1|NA|15|TRBJ2-6|many
CASSEKFSGANVLTF
TGTGCCAGCAGTGAAAAGTTCTCTGGGGCCAACGTCCTGACTTTC
>TRBV19|NA|13|TRBJ1-1|NA
CASHTGGVTEAFF
TGTGCCAGTCACACGGGAGGGGTCACTGAAGCTTTCTTT
>TRBV19|NA|15|TRBJ2-2|few
CASSIHGSNTGELFF
TGTGCCAGTAGTATTCACGGGAGTAACACCGGGGAGCTGTTTTTT
>TRBV19|TRBD1|16|TRBJ1-5|NA
CASRRDRFDGRQPQHF
TGTGCCAGCCGACGGGACAGGTTCGATGGGCGTCAGCCCCAGCATTTT
>TRBV7-9|TRBD1|14|TRBJ1-6|NA
CASSRDRRYAPLHF
TGTGCCAGCAGCCGGGACAGGAGGTATGCACCCCTCCACTTT
>TRBV9|NA|15|TRBJ2-1|NA
CASSVVPIPYNEQFF
TGTGCCAGCAGCGTAGTACCCATCCCATACAATGAGCAGTTCTTC
>TRBV7-2|TRBD2|16|TRBJ2-7|NA
CASSQPRGEVFFEQYF
TGTGCCAGCAGCCAACCCCGGGGGGAAGTCTTCTTCGAGCAGTACTTC
>TRBV4-2|TRBD1|15|TRBJ2-4|NA
CASSQGTGELNIQYF
TGTGCCAGCAGCCAAGGGACAGGGGAGTTAAACATTCAGTACTTC
>TRBV6-1|NA|15|TRBJ2-2|many
CASRPLEGDTGELFF
TGTGCCAGCAGACCACTAGAGGGAGACACCGGGGAGCTGTTTTTT
>TRBV11-2|NA|12|TRBJ2-7|NA
CASSLGRVEQYF
TGTGCCAGCAGCTTAGGGCGGGTCGAGCAGTACTTC
>TRBV19|NA|18|TRBJ1-2|NA
CASSILLGRGEGGNGYTF
TGTGCCAGTAGTATACTCCTCGGCAGAGGAGAAGGGGGAAATGGCTACACCTTC
>TRBV10-3|NA|16|TRBJ2-3|NA
CAISMTATSFSDTQYF
TGTGCCATCAGCATGACAGCGACTAGTTTTTCAGATACGCAGTATTTT
>TRBV2|NA|14|TRBJ1-1|NA
CASSEARGYTEAFF
TGTGCCAGCAGTGAAGCGAGAGGATACACTGAAGCTTTCTTT
>TRBV19|NA|14|TRBJ1-1|few
CASIPSDLNSEAFF
TGTGCCAGTATTCCATCGGATCTGAACAGTGAAGCTTTCTTT
>TRBV27|NA|17|TRBJ2-5|NA
CASSLLPYAGNQETQYF
TGTGCCAGCAGTTTATTACCGTACGCAGGGAACCAAGAGACCCAGTACTTC
>TRBV27|NA|10|TRBJ2-7|once
CASRLFEQYF
TGTGCCAGCCGTCTTTTCGAGCAGTACTTC
>TRBV6-6|NA|14|TRBJ2-7|few
CASSYGDDSYEQYF
TGTGCCAGCAGTTACGGGGACGACTCCTACGAGCAGTACTTC